These T cell receptor beta chains were read from a single sample in a study of blood T cell repertoires in COVID-19. Method: immunoSEQ multiplex PCR; TCRdb's copy keeps in-frame clones and lacks some. The sample consists of roughly 120,000 clones, 70% to 90% of them appearing once. The sample was peripheral blood. Source of these receptors: a woman aged 45-59 years with active or convalescent COVID-19. CDR3s include the opening cysteine and the closing phenylalanine or tryptophan. A D gene is named only where the DNA matches it firmly. Size tells how often a clone was seen (once, few, many) or the class of an expanded clone, and some rows leave it out.

clone_size: -
v_call: TRBV6-1
j_call: TRBJ2-2
d_call: -
cdr3_nt: TGTGCCAGCAGTGCGCTGTGGGGCTCAAACACCGGGGAGCTGTTTTTT
cdr3_aa: CASSALWGSNTGELFF

clone_size: -
v_call: TRBV4-2
j_call: TRBJ2-5
d_call: -
cdr3_nt: TGTGCCAGCAGCCAAGAGTTGCTAGGTACCCAAGAGACCCAGTACTTC
cdr3_aa: CASSQELLGTQETQYF

clone_size: once
v_call: TRBV7-2
j_call: TRBJ2-1
d_call: -
cdr3_nt: TGTGCCAGCAGCTTTGGCGGGACTCGTAACAATGAGCAGTTCTTC
cdr3_aa: CASSFGGTRNNEQFF

clone_size: -
v_call: TRBV5-4
j_call: TRBJ1-4
d_call: TRBD1
cdr3_nt: TGTGCCAGCGGGACAGGGCAAGAAAAACTGTTTTTT
cdr3_aa: CASGTGQEKLFF

clone_size: once
v_call: TRBV9
j_call: TRBJ2-2
d_call: -
cdr3_nt: TGTGCCAGCAGCGTAGCGGCCGGGGAGCTGTTTTTT
cdr3_aa: CASSVAAGELFF

clone_size: -
v_call: TRBV7-3
j_call: TRBJ2-1
d_call: TRBD2
cdr3_nt: TGTGCCAGCAGCTCAGGACTAGGGTTTACCAATGAGCAGTTCTTC
cdr3_aa: CASSSGLGFTNEQFF

clone_size: -
v_call: TRBV28
j_call: TRBJ1-4
d_call: -
cdr3_nt: TGTGCCAGCAGTTTAGATATCCGTGAGTCTAATGAAAAACTGTTTTTT
cdr3_aa: CASSLDIRESNEKLFF

clone_size: -
v_call: TRBV14
j_call: TRBJ2-7
d_call: TRBD1
cdr3_nt: TGTGCCAGCAGCCAATTCCGACAGGGTGTGTTCGAGCAGTACTTC
cdr3_aa: CASSQFRQGVFEQYF

clone_size: -
v_call: TRBV6-6
j_call: TRBJ2-3
d_call: TRBD1
cdr3_nt: TGTGCCAGCAGTTACTTAACGACAGGGGGGGATACGCAGTATTTT
cdr3_aa: CASSYLTTGGDTQYF

clone_size: -
v_call: TRBV2
j_call: TRBJ2-3
d_call: -
cdr3_nt: TGTGCCAGCAGGGGGCTCGTCACAGATACGCAGTATTTT
cdr3_aa: CASRGLVTDTQYF

clone_size: few
v_call: TRBV10-3
j_call: TRBJ2-3
d_call: -
cdr3_nt: TGTGCCATCAGTGAGCTCCGGGCAGATACGCAGTATTTT
cdr3_aa: CAISELRADTQYF

clone_size: -
v_call: TRBV19
j_call: TRBJ2-5
d_call: TRBD2
cdr3_nt: TGTGCCAGTAGTATATCCAGCGGGAGTTTCGGAGAGACCCAGTACTTC
cdr3_aa: CASSISSGSFGETQYF

clone_size: -
v_call: TRBV28
j_call: TRBJ2-6
d_call: TRBD1
cdr3_nt: TGTGCCAGCGGCACCGGGACAGGGGGTTTCTCTGGGGCCAACGTCCTGACTTTC
cdr3_aa: CASGTGTGGFSGANVLTF

clone_size: -
v_call: TRBV6-5
j_call: TRBJ2-7
d_call: TRBD2
cdr3_nt: TGTGCCAGCAGGGAGACTAGCCTGAGCTCCTACGAGCAGTACTTC
cdr3_aa: CASRETSLSSYEQYF

clone_size: -
v_call: TRBV15
j_call: TRBJ2-5
d_call: TRBD1
cdr3_nt: TGTGCCACCAGCAGAGGGGACAGGGGTTCCGAGACCCAGTACTTC
cdr3_aa: CATSRGDRGSETQYF

clone_size: -
v_call: TRBV4-3
j_call: TRBJ1-6
d_call: TRBD1
cdr3_nt: TGCGCCAGCAGCCACCGGACAGGGGCGGATTCACCCCTCCACTTT
cdr3_aa: CASSHRTGADSPLHF

clone_size: -
v_call: TRBV29-1
j_call: TRBJ1-2
d_call: TRBD1
cdr3_nt: TGCAGCGTTGGCCGGACAGGGATTAACTATGGCTACACCTTC
cdr3_aa: CSVGRTGINYGYTF

clone_size: -
v_call: TRBV28
j_call: TRBJ2-7
d_call: TRBD2
cdr3_nt: TGTGCCAGCAGCCCCATGGCGGGAGCGGTCTACGAGCAGTACTTC
cdr3_aa: CASSPMAGAVYEQYF

clone_size: -
v_call: TRBV7-2
j_call: TRBJ2-7
d_call: -
cdr3_nt: TGTGCCAGCAGCTTCGCTAGCTGGGGATCCTACGAGCAGTACTTC
cdr3_aa: CASSFASWGSYEQYF

clone_size: -
v_call: TRBV27
j_call: TRBJ2-7
d_call: TRBD1
cdr3_nt: TGTGCCAGCAGCCTCACGGGGCAGGGGGATTACGAGCAGTACTTC
cdr3_aa: CASSLTGQGDYEQYF

clone_size: -
v_call: TRBV19
j_call: TRBJ2-1
d_call: TRBD2
cdr3_nt: TGTGCCAGTAGGACCGGACTAGCGGGAGGGTACAATGAGCAGTTCTTC
cdr3_aa: CASRTGLAGGYNEQFF

clone_size: -
v_call: TRBV10-3
j_call: TRBJ1-5
d_call: TRBD1
cdr3_nt: TGTGCCATCAGTGGGGCCGGGACAGATGTGCATTTT
cdr3_aa: CAISGAGTDVHF

clone_size: -
v_call: TRBV28
j_call: TRBJ2-7
d_call: -
cdr3_nt: TGTGCCAGCAGTCCCTTGGGTTCGGAGGAGTCCTACGAGCAGTACTTC
cdr3_aa: CASSPLGSEESYEQYF

clone_size: -
v_call: TRBV29-1
j_call: TRBJ1-1
d_call: TRBD1
cdr3_nt: TGCAGCGTACTAGGGGGCGTTGGAGCTTTCTTT
cdr3_aa: CSVLGGVGAFF

clone_size: -
v_call: TRBV27
j_call: TRBJ2-3
d_call: -
cdr3_nt: TGTGCCAGCAGCTCCCAGGGGATCAAGGCAGATACGCAGTATTTT
cdr3_aa: CASSSQGIKADTQYF

clone_size: -
v_call: TRBV14
j_call: TRBJ2-5
d_call: -
cdr3_nt: TGTGCCAGCAGCCCCGGACGGCTAGCCGTAGAGACCCAGTACTTC
cdr3_aa: CASSPGRLAVETQYF

clone_size: few
v_call: TRBV3-1/TRBV3-2
j_call: TRBJ2-1
d_call: TRBD2
cdr3_nt: TGTGCCAGCAGCGTAGCGGGACATGAGCAGTTCTTC
cdr3_aa: CASSVAGHEQFF

clone_size: -
v_call: TRBV6-6
j_call: TRBJ1-6
d_call: TRBD1
cdr3_nt: TGTGCCAGCAGTTACTCGACAGGGGGCAGTTCAGCCCTCCACTTT
cdr3_aa: CASSYSTGGSSALHF

clone_size: -
v_call: TRBV24-1
j_call: TRBJ2-5
d_call: TRBD1
cdr3_nt: TGTGCCACCAGTACAACAGGGGGCTGGGGGACCCAGTACTTC
cdr3_aa: CATSTTGGWGTQYF

clone_size: once
v_call: TRBV7-2
j_call: TRBJ1-3
d_call: -
cdr3_nt: TGTGCCAGCAGCTTAGATCGGGTTAGCTCTGGAAACACCATATATTTT
cdr3_aa: CASSLDRVSSGNTIYF

clone_size: -
v_call: TRBV28
j_call: TRBJ2-7
d_call: TRBD2
cdr3_nt: TGTGCCAGCAGTTTCCGATCCGGGACTAGCGGGAGGATCTACGAGCAGTACTTC
cdr3_aa: CASSFRSGTSGRIYEQYF

clone_size: few
v_call: TRBV30
j_call: TRBJ1-1
d_call: -
cdr3_nt: TGTGCCTGGAATAGGGGTCAGGGGCGCGCTTTCTTT
cdr3_aa: CAWNRGQGRAFF

clone_size: -
v_call: TRBV7-7
j_call: TRBJ1-4
d_call: -
cdr3_nt: TGTGCTAGCAGCTTAGGGGCCGGGGGGGGCCAGAATGAAAAACTGTTTTTT
cdr3_aa: CASSLGAGGGQNEKLFF

clone_size: once
v_call: TRBV7-2
j_call: TRBJ2-3
d_call: -
cdr3_nt: TGTGCCAGCAGCCTAGGGCCAGATACGCAGTATTTT
cdr3_aa: CASSLGPDTQYF

clone_size: -
v_call: TRBV19
j_call: TRBJ2-7
d_call: -
cdr3_nt: TGTGCCAGTAGTATCTCGGGGGACGAGCAGTACTTC
cdr3_aa: CASSISGDEQYF

clone_size: -
v_call: TRBV6-5
j_call: TRBJ2-3
d_call: -
cdr3_nt: TGTGCCAGCAAAGCAGGAGGGGATACGCAGTATTTT
cdr3_aa: CASKAGGDTQYF

clone_size: once
v_call: TRBV2
j_call: TRBJ2-3
d_call: TRBD2
cdr3_nt: TGTGCCAGCGGGGGGGGAAGCACAGATACGCAGTATTTT
cdr3_aa: CASGGGSTDTQYF